Listed below are T cell receptor beta chains from one sample, sequenced in a study of blood T cell repertoires in COVID-19. Data came from immunoSEQ multiplex PCR; TCRdb stores just in-frame clones and leaves some out. This table has around 41,000 clones, roughly 87% appearing once. The specimen sequenced was peripheral blood. The receptor source for this set is an elderly woman with active COVID-19. The CDR3 runs from the conserved cysteine through the conserved F or W. Each record gives: D gene, J gene, V gene, clone size, CDR3 DNA, CDR3 protein. D genes are given only for firm matches. Rows may omit the clone size; those that give it use once, few, many or a size class.

>NA|TRBJ1-6|TRBV28|NA
TGTGCCAGCAGTTTTGGTGACAGAAATTCACCCCTCCACTTT
CASSFGDRNSPLHF
>NA|TRBJ1-1|TRBV12-3/TRBV12-4|NA
TGTGCCAGCAGTCAGGGTGTCACTGAAGCTTTCTTT
CASSQGVTEAFF
>TRBD1|TRBJ1-4|TRBV24-1|NA
TGTGCCACCAGTGATGGGACAGTTGAAAAACTGTTTTTT
CATSDGTVEKLFF
>TRBD2|TRBJ2-7|TRBV28|once
TGTGCCAGCACTCAATCTCGGGGAGGGTACGAGCAGTACTTC
CASTQSRGGYEQYF
>NA|TRBJ1-2|TRBV3-1/TRBV3-2|NA
TGTGCCAGCAGCCTCAGGGAGGACTATGGCTACACCTTC
CASSLREDYGYTF
>NA|TRBJ2-7|TRBV11-2|few
TGTGCCAGCAGCCACGGACACATCATTGCCTACGAGCAGTACTTC
CASSHGHIIAYEQYF
>TRBD1|TRBJ2-7|TRBV5-4|NA
TGTGCCAGCAGCAAAGGGACAGGGGACTACGAGCAGTACTTC
CASSKGTGDYEQYF
>NA|TRBJ2-3|TRBV9|NA
TGTGCCAGCAGTCTTAGGGGGGGGGACACAGATACGCAGTATTTT
CASSLRGGDTDTQYF
>TRBD2|TRBJ2-2|TRBV19|NA
TGTGCCAGTAGTATAGTAGGCCTAGCGGGGGGAAACACCGGGGAGCTGTTTTTT
CASSIVGLAGGNTGELFF
>NA|TRBJ2-5|TRBV19|NA
TGTGCCAGTAGTATGCCCCCAGGGGGGACTTGGGGAGAGACCCAGTACTTC
CASSMPPGGTWGETQYF
>NA|TRBJ1-1|TRBV19|NA
TGTGCCAGTAACACGAATCAGGTGAACACTGAAGCTTTCTTT
CASNTNQVNTEAFF
>TRBD1|TRBJ1-2|TRBV6-5|NA
TGTGCCAGCAGGGGACAGGGGAGCTATGGCTACACCTTC
CASRGQGSYGYTF
>NA|TRBJ1-2|TRBV5-6|NA
TGTGCCAGCAGACCCGGGGGGCGCCTCTCCAACTATGGCTACACCTTC
CASRPGGRLSNYGYTF
>TRBD1|TRBJ2-7|TRBV27|NA
TGTGCCAGCAGTTATTCGAGACAGGGGGTTTACGAGCAGTACTTC
CASSYSRQGVYEQYF
>NA|TRBJ2-1|TRBV24-1|NA
TGTGCCACCAGTGATTTTCCTAGCTCCTACAATGAGCAGTTCTTC
CATSDFPSSYNEQFF
>NA|TRBJ2-5|TRBV30|once
TGTGCCTGGAGTGTGTCAGGGGCCGGGGAGACCCAGTACTTC
CAWSVSGAGETQYF
>NA|TRBJ1-1|TRBV12-3/TRBV12-4|NA
TGTGCCAGCACCCCCCGGGGAGGAGCTTTCTTT
CASTPRGGAFF
>TRBD2|TRBJ2-2|TRBV6-6|NA
TGTGCCAGCAGTTTGCTGTCGGGAGGAACCGGGGAGCTGTTTTTT
CASSLLSGGTGELFF
>NA|TRBJ1-4|TRBV6-7|NA
TGTGCCAGCAGTTACTCGAAGGGGTGGCCTAATGAAAAACTGTTTTTT
CASSYSKGWPNEKLFF
>TRBD1|TRBJ2-7|TRBV7-9|NA
TGTGCCAGCAGCTTAACAGGGGTTAGGGGCGAGCAGTACTTC
CASSLTGVRGEQYF
>TRBD1|TRBJ2-7|TRBV2|NA
TGTGCCAGCACAAGGACAGGGGGCTCCTACGAGCAGTACTTC
CASTRTGGSYEQYF
>TRBD2|TRBJ2-7|TRBV7-2|NA
TGTGCCAGCAGCATAGCAGGCCCGAGCGGGGGTGACTCCTACGAGCAGTACTTC
CASSIAGPSGGDSYEQYF
>TRBD1|TRBJ2-7|TRBV19|once
TGTGCCAGTAGTATCGGGACAGAACTTGGGGAGCAGTACTTC
CASSIGTELGEQYF
>NA|TRBJ1-6|TRBV4-3|NA
TGCGCCAGCAGCCAAGATCAGACAAGCAATTCACCCCTCCACTTT
CASSQDQTSNSPLHF
>TRBD1|TRBJ2-7|TRBV5-4|NA
TGTGCCAGCAGCTTTCAGGGACAGGGTCCTCGGGAGCAGTACTTC
CASSFQGQGPREQYF
>NA|TRBJ1-2|TRBV6-6|NA
TGTGCCAGCAATGTAGGTGGCGGAAGGTGGGGCTACACCTTC
CASNVGGGRWGYTF
>NA|TRBJ1-3|TRBV7-2|NA
TGTGCCAGCAGTTGGGGAGGGGGAAACTCTGGAAACACCATATATTTT
CASSWGGGNSGNTIYF